This T cell receptor beta chain was sequenced for a study of vaccination effects on CD4 cells after COVID-19. The authors isolated CD4+ T cells after about 10 days of culture. Assay: immunoSEQ multiplex PCR; the TCRdb copy retains only in-frame clones and omits some. The data contain 20,000 to 25,000 clones, 65% to 80% of them singletons. Germline V gene sequence: CDR1 LNHNV, CDR2 YYDKDF (reference sequence). This CDR3 is 15 amino acids long. V was pared by 6 bases and J by 2 bases, with 8 bases of the junction left unmatched. Notes on this clone: Its specificity is unknown.

The material was CD4+ T cells from PBMCs cultured without peptide, obtained before COVID-19 vaccination. The TCR comes from a human donor who received a COVID-19 vaccine. V and J are TRBV15 and TRBJ2-3; TRBD1 matches at 7 bases. The CDR3 loop is CATRSEGAYTDTQYF. In nucleotides, the CDR3 is TGTGCCACCAGAAGTGAGGGGGCGTACACAGATACGCAGTATTTT.